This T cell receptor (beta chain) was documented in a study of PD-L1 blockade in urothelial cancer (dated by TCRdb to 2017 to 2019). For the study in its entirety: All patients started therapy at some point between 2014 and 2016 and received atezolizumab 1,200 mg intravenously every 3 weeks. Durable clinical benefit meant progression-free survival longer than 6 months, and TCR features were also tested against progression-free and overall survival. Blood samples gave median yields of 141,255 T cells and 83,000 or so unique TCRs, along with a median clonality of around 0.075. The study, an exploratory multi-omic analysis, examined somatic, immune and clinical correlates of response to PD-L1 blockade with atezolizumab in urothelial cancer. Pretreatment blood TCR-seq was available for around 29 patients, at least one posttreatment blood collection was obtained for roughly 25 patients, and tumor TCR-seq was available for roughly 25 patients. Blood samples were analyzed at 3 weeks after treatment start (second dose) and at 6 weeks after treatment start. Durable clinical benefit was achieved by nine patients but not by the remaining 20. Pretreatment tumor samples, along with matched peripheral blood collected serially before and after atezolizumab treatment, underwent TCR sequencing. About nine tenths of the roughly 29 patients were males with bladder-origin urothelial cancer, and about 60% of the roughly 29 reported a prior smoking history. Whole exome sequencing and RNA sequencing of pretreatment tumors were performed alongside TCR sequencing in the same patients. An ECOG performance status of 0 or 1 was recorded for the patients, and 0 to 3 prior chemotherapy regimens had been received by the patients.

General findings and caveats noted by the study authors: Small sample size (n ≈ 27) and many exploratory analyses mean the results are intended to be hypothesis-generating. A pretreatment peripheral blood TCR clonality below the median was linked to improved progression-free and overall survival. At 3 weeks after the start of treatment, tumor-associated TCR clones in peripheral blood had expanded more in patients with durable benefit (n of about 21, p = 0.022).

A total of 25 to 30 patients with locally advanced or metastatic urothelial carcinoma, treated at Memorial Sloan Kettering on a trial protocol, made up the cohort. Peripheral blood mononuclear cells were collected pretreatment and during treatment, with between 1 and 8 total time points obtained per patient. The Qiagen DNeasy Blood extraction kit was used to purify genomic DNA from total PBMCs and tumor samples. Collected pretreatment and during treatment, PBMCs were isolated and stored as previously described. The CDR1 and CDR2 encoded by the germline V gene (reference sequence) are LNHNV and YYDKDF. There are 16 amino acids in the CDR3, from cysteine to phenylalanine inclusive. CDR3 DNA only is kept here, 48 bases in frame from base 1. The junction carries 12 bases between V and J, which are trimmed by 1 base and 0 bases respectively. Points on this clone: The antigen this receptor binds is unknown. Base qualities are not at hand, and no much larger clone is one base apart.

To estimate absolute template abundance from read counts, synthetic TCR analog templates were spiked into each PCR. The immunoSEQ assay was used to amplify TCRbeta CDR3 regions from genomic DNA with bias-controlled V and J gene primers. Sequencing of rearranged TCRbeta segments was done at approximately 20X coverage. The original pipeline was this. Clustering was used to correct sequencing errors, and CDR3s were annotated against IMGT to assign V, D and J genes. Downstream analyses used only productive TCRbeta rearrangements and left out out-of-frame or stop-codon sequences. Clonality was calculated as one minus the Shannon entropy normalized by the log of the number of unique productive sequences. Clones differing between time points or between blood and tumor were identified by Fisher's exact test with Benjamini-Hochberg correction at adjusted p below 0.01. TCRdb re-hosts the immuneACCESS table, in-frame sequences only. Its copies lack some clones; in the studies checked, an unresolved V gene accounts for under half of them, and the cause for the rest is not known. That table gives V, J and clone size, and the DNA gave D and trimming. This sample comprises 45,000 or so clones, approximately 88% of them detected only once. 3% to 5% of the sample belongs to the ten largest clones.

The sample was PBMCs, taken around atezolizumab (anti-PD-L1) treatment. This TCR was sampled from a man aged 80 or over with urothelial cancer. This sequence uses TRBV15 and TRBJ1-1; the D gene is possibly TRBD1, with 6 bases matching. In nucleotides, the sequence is TGTGCCACCAGCAGAGGGACAGCCACTATGAACACTGAAGCTTTCTTT. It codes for CATSRGTATMNTEAFF.